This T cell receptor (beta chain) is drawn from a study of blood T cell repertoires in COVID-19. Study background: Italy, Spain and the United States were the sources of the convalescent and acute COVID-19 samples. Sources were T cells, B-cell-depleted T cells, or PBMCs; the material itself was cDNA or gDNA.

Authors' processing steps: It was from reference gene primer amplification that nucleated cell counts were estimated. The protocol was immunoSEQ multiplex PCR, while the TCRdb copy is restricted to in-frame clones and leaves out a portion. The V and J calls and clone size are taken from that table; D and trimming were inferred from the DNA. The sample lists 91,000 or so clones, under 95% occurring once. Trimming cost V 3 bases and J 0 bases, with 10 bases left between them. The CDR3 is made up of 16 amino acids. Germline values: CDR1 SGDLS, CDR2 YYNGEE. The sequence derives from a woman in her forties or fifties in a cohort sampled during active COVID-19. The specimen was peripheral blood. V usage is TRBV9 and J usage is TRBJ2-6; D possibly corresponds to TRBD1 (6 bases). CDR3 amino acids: CASSATGTSGANVLTF. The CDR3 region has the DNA TGTGCCAGCAGCGCTACAGGGACCTCTGGGGCCAACGTCCTGACTTTC.